This T cell receptor beta chain was sequenced during a study of T cell responses to AZD1222 COVID-19 vaccine. Some clones are missing from TCRdb's copy, which holds only in-frame ones; the method was immunoSEQ multiplex PCR. The data hold 150,000 or so clones, with about nine tenths observed a single time. CDR1 is SGHAT and CDR2 is FQNNGV in the germline V gene. V shed 1 base and J 7 bases; nucleotides not matched to a gene: 3. CDR3 size: 14 residues. V usage is TRBV11-2 and J usage is TRBJ1-4, with 7 bases aligning to TRBD1. The sequenced sample was peripheral blood, obtained on day 0 of AZD1222 vaccination. This TCR came from an adult in good health. CDR3 amino acids: CASSLGQGAEKLFF. The CDR3 region has the DNA TGTGCCAGCAGCTTAGGACAGGGCGCTGAAAAACTGTTTTTT.